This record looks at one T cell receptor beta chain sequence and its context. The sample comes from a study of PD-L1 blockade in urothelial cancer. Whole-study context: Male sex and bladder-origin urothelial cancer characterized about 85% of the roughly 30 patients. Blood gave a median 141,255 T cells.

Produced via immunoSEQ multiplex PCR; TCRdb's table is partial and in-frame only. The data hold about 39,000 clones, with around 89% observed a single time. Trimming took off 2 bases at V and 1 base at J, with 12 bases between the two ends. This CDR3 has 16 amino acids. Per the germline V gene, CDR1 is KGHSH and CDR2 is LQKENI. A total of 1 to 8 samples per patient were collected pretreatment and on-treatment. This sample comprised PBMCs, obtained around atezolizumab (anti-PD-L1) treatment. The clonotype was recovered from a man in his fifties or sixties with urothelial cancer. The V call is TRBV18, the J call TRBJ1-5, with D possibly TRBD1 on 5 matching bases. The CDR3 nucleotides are TGTGCCAGCTCACCAAGAGACAGTGGCAGCAATCAGCCCCAGCATTTT. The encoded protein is CASSPRDSGSNQPQHF.